This T cell receptor (beta chain) derives from a study of blood T cell repertoires in COVID-19. Profiling relied on immunoSEQ multiplex PCR, and the TCRdb table lists in-frame clones only, not all of them. The sample carries about 220,000 clones, around four fifths recorded once. Trimming took 6 bases from V and 8 from J, leaving 30 bases between them. The V gene's germline CDR1 is LGHDT and CDR2 YNNKEL (reference sequence). The CDR3 consists of 18 residues. Material: peripheral blood. This chain links TRBV3-1 (or the pseudogene TRBV3-2) with TRBJ2-3, with a weak D call TRBD2 (5 bases). This clonotype was obtained from a man aged 25 to 40 with active or convalescent COVID-19. Here the CDR3 reads CASRQTAAGGPLPLTQYF. The CDR3 bases are TGTGCCAGCAGGCAAACAGCCGCGGGCGGGCCCCTACCCCTTACGCAGTATTTT.